This T cell receptor (beta chain) was identified in a study of T-cell reconstitution after alpha-beta-depleted transplantation in children. Trimming left V 5 bases short and J 0 bases short, with 14 bases between. Germline V gene lookup returns CDR1 SEHNR and CDR2 FQNEAQ (reference sequence). CDR3 length: 15 residues. This clonotype was found a few times. Unique molecular identifiers were incorporated into the prepared TCRbeta library. MiXCR was run by TCRdb on the PCR reads, yielding one entry per CDR3 protein. In the table there are around 500,000 distinct CDR3 sequences, about 12% of which are singletons.

The sample consisted of PBMCs from the stem cell graft donor, taken from the stem cell graft. The origin of this receptor is a human donor who donated a stem cell graft to a child with combined immunodeficiency. The chain joins TRBV7-9 to TRBJ2-7; the D gene is possibly TRBD2 (5 bases). The CDR3 loop is CASSQLGLFSYEQYF. The CDR3 DNA reads TGTGCCAGCAGCCAACTAGGATTATTCTCCTACGAGCAGTACTTC.